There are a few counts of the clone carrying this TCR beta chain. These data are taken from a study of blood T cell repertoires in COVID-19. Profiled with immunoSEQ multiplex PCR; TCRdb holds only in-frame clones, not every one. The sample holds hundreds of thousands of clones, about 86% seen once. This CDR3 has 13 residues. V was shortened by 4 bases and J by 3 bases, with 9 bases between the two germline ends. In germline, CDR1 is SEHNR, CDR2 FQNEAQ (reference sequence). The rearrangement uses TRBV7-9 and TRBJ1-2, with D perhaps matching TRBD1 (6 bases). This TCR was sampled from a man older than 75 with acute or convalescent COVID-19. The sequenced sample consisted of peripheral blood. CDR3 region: CASSYGGHYGYTF. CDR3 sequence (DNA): TGTGCCAGCAGCTACGGGGGGCACTATGGCTACACCTTC.